This T cell receptor (beta chain) was observed in a study of response to subunit inactivated influenza vaccine. Regarding the study as a whole: Researchers suggested that each seasonal influenza vaccination recruits few new T cells.

Details on this clonotype: As yet, its antigen is unknown.

Trimming at V came to 8 bases and at J to 3 bases, leaving 6 bases not matched to a gene. Per the germline V gene, CDR1 is LNHNV and CDR2 is YYDKDF (reference sequence). The CDR3 length is 14 residues. TCRdb reprocessed the RT-PCR reads with MiXCR, giving one entry per CDR3 protein. The table has 400,000 to 550,000 distinct CDR3 sequences, about 25% seen once; the top ten hold 1.5% to 2%. V is TRBV15 and J is TRBJ2-3; 9 bases align to TRBD2. Sequencing was performed on CD4+ T cells sorted from PBMCs, taken 5 days after vaccination. The receptor comes from a man in his fifties who received an inactivated influenza vaccine. For the CDR3, the DNA is TGTGCCACCGAGAGGCTAGCGGGGACAGATACGCAGTATTTT. Translated: CATERLAGTDTQYF.